A single TCR beta chain is shown here with its context. Its antigen is still unknown. This CDR3 spans 12 amino acids. Germline V gives CDR1 SGHTA, CDR2 FQGTGA. Trimming left V 4 bases short and J 10 bases short, with 11 bases between. Time point denoted: 2014-2015 season, pre-vaccination. Assay: immunoSEQ multiplex PCR; the TCRdb copy retains only in-frame clones and omits some. The profile shows 10,000 to 15,000 clones, around 82% of them singletons. The entry originates in a study of follicular helper T cells after annual influenza vaccination. Overall study context: For some subjects, blood spans the 2013-2014, 2014-2015 and 2015-2016 annual vaccinations. Study-wide results and caveats: Day 7 ICOS+CD38+ clones were most often found later in ICOS-CD38- cTfh cells.

The TCR originated in an adult who received the influenza vaccine. Specimen: CXCR5- memory CD4+ T cells sorted from blood, collected on the day of influenza vaccination. This chain uses TRBV7-3 with TRBJ2-1; D may be TRBD1 (5 bases). The DNA of the CDR3 is TGTGCCAGCAGCTCCAGGGTCCCCGAGCAGTTCTTC. This codes for CASSSRVPEQFF.